The 25 T cell receptor beta chains reported below all come from one sample, sequenced in a study of T-cell memory formation after mild COVID-19. TCRdb passed the 5' RACE reads through MiXCR, listing each CDR3 protein once. The sample carries around 300,000 distinct CDR3 sequences, over 10% recorded once. Sequenced sample: PBMCs or a T cell subset sorted from them (not recorded which). These receptor sequences come from a man aged 18 to 30 who had mild COVID-19 (a few samples of this study predate the infection). Cell type and time point are not known.

This clonotype has only a few counts. The V and J genes are TRBV6-6 and TRBJ2-5; D not resolved. V lost 7 bases, J lost 5 bases, and 8 bases lay in between. This CDR3 is built from 11 residues. Germline CDR1 is MNHNY and CDR2 is SVGAGI (reference sequence). CDR3 amino acids: CASTHGETQYF. The CDR3 region has the DNA TGTGCCAGCACCCACGGGGAGACCCAGTACTTC.

The chain links TRBV7-2 to TRBJ2-3; D remains unclear. The ends were cut back, 5 bases at V and 8 bases at J, with 14 bases in the middle. Germline V gene lookup returns CDR1 SGHTA and CDR2 FQGNSA. This CDR3 is built from 13 residues. The CDR3 region has the DNA TGTGCCAGCAGCCCCGTACCGGAAGGTACGCAGTATTTT. Protein: CASSPVPEGTQYF.

The chain recombines TRBV7-3 with TRBJ2-1, with 9 bases fitting TRBD2. The J segment lost 6 bases and the V segment lost 7 bases, leaving 10 bases of the junction unmatched. The CDR3 covers 15 residues. The germline CDR1 and CDR2 sequences are SGHTA and FQGTGA. The DNA of the CDR3 is TGTGCCAGCACCCTAAGCGGGGGGCACCTCAATGAGCAGTTCTTC. It specifies CASTLSGGHLNEQFF.

This clonotype was observed a handful of times. This chain uses TRBV12-3 or TRBV12-4 with TRBJ2-1; 8 nucleotides align to TRBD2. This CDR3 spans 14 amino acids. Unmatched junction bases numbered 1, after V lost 1 base and J lost 5 bases. In DNA, the CDR3 is TGTGCCAGCAGTTTAGGCGGGGGGCACAATGAGCAGTTCTTC. This translates into CASSLGGGHNEQFF.

This clonotype was seen more than once but under ten times. This chain links TRBV20-1 with TRBJ1-1, with 8 bases that match TRBD1. This CDR3 spans 15 amino acids. The germline CDR1 and CDR2 sequences are DFQATT and SNEGSKA (reference sequence). V lost 3 bases and J lost 4; bases outside the gene matches: 10. The chain's CDR3 is CSARDPRGHGTEAFF. The CDR3 DNA sequence: TGCAGTGCTAGGGACCCCAGGGGGCACGGCACTGAAGCTTTCTTT.

This clonotype has a handful of counts. This chain connects TRBV5-1 to TRBJ1-5; D remains unclear. The ends were cut back, 0 bases at V and 4 bases at J, with 8 bases in the middle. CDR1 and CDR2 (germline): SGHRS, YFSETQ. The CDR3 has 14 residues. DNA for the CDR3: TGCGCCAGCAGCTTGGGGACTTTAAATCAGCCCCAGCATTTT. Its translation: CASSLGTLNQPQHF.

This clonotype was seen a handful of times. The chain is built from TRBV7-2 and TRBJ2-1; a possible D gene is TRBD2 (5 bases). V lost 1 base and J lost 0, with 7 bases in between. CDR3 length: 15 residues. CDR1 is SGHTA, CDR2 FQGNSA, per germline. The CDR3 DNA is TGTGCCAGCAGCTTAGGAGCGGTCTCCTACAATGAGCAGTTCTTC. Translating it yields CASSLGAVSYNEQFF.

This clonotype was seen a few times. This chain joins TRBV10-3 and TRBJ2-5, with unresolved D. Germline values: CDR1 ENHRY, CDR2 SYGVKD. V lost 6 bases, J lost 5 bases, and 13 bases lay in between. This CDR3 comprises 13 residues. The CDR3 DNA reads as TGTGCCATCAGCGCAGGAGAACCCGAGACCCAGTACTTC. It encodes CAISAGEPETQYF.

The gene calls are TRBV25-1 and TRBJ1-1; 9 positions agree with TRBD1. Trimming removed 3 bases from V and 6 bases from J; junction bases left unmatched: 2. The germline V gene encodes CDR1 MGHDK and CDR2 SYGVNS. The CDR3 has 13 amino acids. CDR3 in DNA: TGTGCCAGCAGTGAGTACAGGGGGCCTGAAGCTTTCTTT. Translation gives CASSEYRGPEAFF.

V gene TRBV3-1 combines with J gene TRBJ1-3; D gene uncertain. Germline V lookup: CDR1 LGHDT, CDR2 YNNKEL (reference sequence). This CDR3 contains 16 residues. V was trimmed by 1 base and J by 3 bases, leaving 13 bases between them. The CDR3 sequence is CASSQAAGFGGNTIYF. CDR3 coding DNA: TGTGCCAGCAGCCAAGCCGCGGGGTTCGGTGGAAACACCATATATTTT. The complete variable domain, with remaining parts taken from reference TRBV3-1 and TRBJ1-3, reads DTAVSQTPKYLVTQMGNDKSIKCEQNLGHDTMYWYKQDSKKFLKIMFSYNNKELIINETVPNRFSPKSPDKAHLNLHINSLELGDSAVYFCASSQAAGFGGNTIYFGEGSWLTVV.

This clonotype was picked up one time. This chain links TRBV20-1 with TRBJ1-5; a weak D match, TRBD1 (5 bases). The CDR3 is 14 residues long. Germline CDR1 reads DFQATT; CDR2 reads SNEGSKA (reference sequence). The V and J ends lost 3 bases and 2 bases respectively, with 11 bases between them. For the CDR3, the DNA is TGCAGTGCTAGTAGGGGTGGAGGCAATCAGCCCCAGCATTTT. The encoded protein is CSASRGGGNQPQHF.

The chain employs TRBV19 and TRBJ2-7; D unclear. The CDR3 extends over 14 amino acids. V shed 5 bases and J shed 2 bases, with 13 bases lying between them. Germline V gene data show CDR1 as LNHDA and CDR2 as SQIVND (reference sequence). In DNA form, the CDR3 reads TGTGCCAGTAGTCCCGCAGCAGATGCCTACGAGCAGTACGTC. This encodes CASSPAADAYEQYV.

This rearrangement joins TRBV7-2 to TRBJ1-4, with D possibly being TRBD1 (5 bases). This CDR3 has 15 residues. Germline lookup yields CDR1 SGHTA and CDR2 FQGNSA. Trimming cost V 1 base and J 9 bases, with 15 bases left between them. CDR3 bases: TGTGCCAGCAGCTTAGAGGCCAGGGCCAGGAAAAAACTGTTTTTT. It is translated as CASSLEARARKKLFF. Variable domain in full (rest from reference TRBV7-2 and TRBJ1-4): GAGVSQSPSNKVTEKGKDVELRCDPISGHTALYWYRQSLGQGLEFLIYFQGNSAPDKSGLPSDRFSAERTGGSVSTLTIQRTQQEDSAVYLCASSLEARARKKLFFGSGTQLSVL.

This clonotype has at least ten counts. V is TRBV7-2 and J is TRBJ1-2; a possible D gene is TRBD1 (5 bases). This CDR3 region has 13 residues. Trimming cost V 3 bases and J 8 bases, with 13 bases left between them. The germline V gene has CDR1 SGHTA and CDR2 FQGNSA. The CDR3 sequence is CASSFNDQGGYTF. The CDR3 DNA reads TGTGCCAGCAGCTTCAACGATCAGGGCGGCTACACCTTC.

This clonotype appeared a few times. J is TRBJ2-3 and V is TRBV24-1; D perhaps matches TRBD1 (5 bases). Germline CDR1 and CDR2: KGHDR and SFDVKD. The V gene lost 3 bases and the J gene lost 2 bases, with 11 bases spanning the gap. The CDR3 runs 15 residues. The CDR3 loop reads CATSDPWGSTDTQYF. In nucleotides, the CDR3 is TGTGCCACCAGTGATCCGTGGGGCTCCACAGATACGCAGTATTTT.

The chain has TRBV11-2 and TRBJ2-7; D gene unclear. CDR1 and CDR2 (germline): SGHAT, FQNNGV. V was clipped by 0 bases and J by 8 bases, with 8 bases between them. CDR3 length: 12 amino acids. The DNA of the CDR3 is TGTGCCAGCAGCTTAGAGGGCGGTCAGCAGTACGTC. This codes for CASSLEGGQQYV.

V gene TRBV18 combines with J gene TRBJ2-5; D unclear. V shed 0 bases and J shed 3 bases, with 8 bases lying between them. The CDR3 is 14 amino acids. Germline CDR1 reads KGHSH; CDR2 reads LQKENI. In DNA, the CDR3 is TGTGCCAGCTCACCACCGGCTTACGAAGAGACCCAGTACTTC. This encodes CASSPPAYEETQYF.

The chain uses TRBV7-9 and TRBJ2-1; 9 bases map to TRBD1. J gave up 1 base and V 4 bases, and 5 bases lay outside the gene matches. The CDR3 is 16 amino acids. The germline CDR1 and CDR2 sequences are SEHNR and FQNEAQ (reference sequence). DNA for the CDR3: TGTGCCAGCAGCTCCGGGACAGGGCCTTCCTACAATGAGCAGTTCTTC. Its protein product is CASSSGTGPSYNEQFF.

The rearrangement joins TRBV7-2 to TRBJ2-1; TRBD2 agrees at 10 bases. Germline assignment: CDR1 SGHTA and CDR2 FQGNSA. With 6 bases clipped from V and 5 bases from J, the junction kept 7 bases outside the gene matches. The CDR3 consists of 15 residues. DNA of the CDR3: TGTGCCAGCAGTCCAGGACTAGCGGTGAACAATGAGCAGTTCTTC. It is translated as CASSPGLAVNNEQFF.

The V call is TRBV6-5, the J call TRBJ1-6; tentatively, D is TRBD1 (6 bases). The CDR3 sequence is 15 residues long. V was clipped by 2 bases and J by 7 bases, with 12 bases between them. Germline values: CDR1 MNHEY, CDR2 SVGAGI. Here the CDR3 reads CASSYGGQPNSPLHF. For the CDR3, the DNA is TGTGCCAGCAGTTACGGAGGACAGCCAAATTCACCCCTCCACTTT.

The V gene is TRBV12-3 or TRBV12-4, the J gene TRBJ2-3, with TRBD2 matching over 8 bases. This CDR3 has 15 residues. Unmatched junction bases numbered 11, after V lost 6 bases and J lost 6 bases. The CDR3 coding sequence is TGTGCCAGCAGCATAGCGGGGACTCTCACCGATACGCAGTATTTT. It yields the protein CASSIAGTLTDTQYF.

A few counts support this clonotype. J is TRBJ2-1 and V is TRBV7-2, with 7 bases lining up with TRBD2. V was pared by 5 bases and J by 7 bases, with 11 bases of the junction left unmatched. There are 15 residues in the CDR3. Per the germline V gene, CDR1 is SGHTA and CDR2 is FQGNSA. The CDR3 is CASSLRGTTPNEQFF. Written as DNA, the CDR3 is TGTGCCAGCAGCCTCCGGGGGACTACCCCTAATGAGCAGTTCTTC.

The chain employs TRBV7-6 and TRBJ2-1; tentatively, D is TRBD1 or TRBD2 (5 bases each). V gave up 5 bases and J gave up 7 bases, with 12 bases separating them. The germline gives CDR1 SGHVS, CDR2 FNYEAQ. The CDR3 sequence is 13 residues long. The CDR3 DNA follows: TGTGCCAGCAGCCCAGAGTGGGGGAATGAGCAGTTCTTC. It translates to CASSPEWGNEQFF.

This clonotype has just a few counts. The genes are TRBV29-1 and TRBJ1-5; D remains unclear. This CDR3 has 12 amino acids. V was clipped by 4 bases and J by 4 bases, with 8 bases between them. Germline CDR1 reads SQVTM; CDR2 reads ANQGSEA. DNA of the CDR3: TGCAGCGTTGTAACCCCAAATCAGCCCCAGCATTTT. Encoded protein: CSVVTPNQPQHF.

J is TRBJ1-1 and V is TRBV7-2; D unresolved. The V end was cut by 1 base, the J end by 4 bases, with 13 bases between. Germline assignment: CDR1 SGHTA and CDR2 FQGNSA. The CDR3 consists of 15 residues. CDR3 residues: CASSLGRHLGTEAFF. Here the CDR3 DNA reads TGTGCCAGCAGCTTAGGAAGACACCTGGGCACTGAAGCTTTCTTT.